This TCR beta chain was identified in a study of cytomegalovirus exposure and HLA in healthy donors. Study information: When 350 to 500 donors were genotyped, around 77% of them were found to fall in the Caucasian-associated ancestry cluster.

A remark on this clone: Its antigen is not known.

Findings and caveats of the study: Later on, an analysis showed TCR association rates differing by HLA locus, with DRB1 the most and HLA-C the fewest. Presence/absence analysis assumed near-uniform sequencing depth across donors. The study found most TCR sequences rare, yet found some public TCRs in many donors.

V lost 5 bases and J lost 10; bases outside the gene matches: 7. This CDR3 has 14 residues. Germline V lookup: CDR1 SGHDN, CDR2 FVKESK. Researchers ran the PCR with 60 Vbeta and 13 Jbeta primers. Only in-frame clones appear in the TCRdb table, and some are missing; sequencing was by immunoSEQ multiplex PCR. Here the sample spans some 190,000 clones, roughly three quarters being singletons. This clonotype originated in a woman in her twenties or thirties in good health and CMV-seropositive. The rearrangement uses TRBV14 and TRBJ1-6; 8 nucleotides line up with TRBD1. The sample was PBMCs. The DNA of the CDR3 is TGTGCCAGCAGCGCCCGACAGGGGACCTCACCCCTCCACTTT. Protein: CASSARQGTSPLHF.